The 24 T cell receptor beta chains listed next were all sequenced from one sample in a study of cytomegalovirus exposure and HLA in healthy donors. PCR amplification relied on 60 Vbeta primers (plus 13 Jbeta primers). Profiling relied on immunoSEQ multiplex PCR, and the TCRdb table lists in-frame clones only, not all of them. The sample has around 140,000 clones, about 70% seen once; the top ten hold roughly 7.5%. Sample: PBMCs. These receptors originate from a male donor in good health and CMV-seronegative.

This clone was observed a handful of times. Written as DNA, the CDR3 is TGTGCCAGCAGCGCACTAGCGGGAGGGGAGACCCAGTACTTC. Protein product: CASSALAGGETQYF. The chain has TRBV7-2 and TRBJ2-5; 13 bases align to TRBD2. The germline gives CDR1 SGHTA, CDR2 FQGNSA. V lost 5 bases, J lost 5 bases, and 2 bases stayed unmatched. The CDR3 is made up of 14 amino acids.

The V call is TRBV30, the J call TRBJ2-3; 9 bases fit TRBD2. The CDR3 spans 15 residues. V was pared by 2 bases and J by 6 bases, with 9 bases of the junction left unmatched. The germline V gene encodes CDR1 GTSNPN and CDR2 SVGIG (reference sequence). In nucleotides, the CDR3 is TGTGCCTGGAGTAGTTTGCGGGAGGGAGGGGATACGCAGTATTTT. It encodes CAWSSLREGGDTQYF.

This chain links TRBV28 with TRBJ2-1; 11 nucleotides match TRBD2. Germline lookup yields CDR1 MDHEN and CDR2 SYDVKM. CDR3 length: 16 amino acids. V was clipped by 4 bases and J by 5 bases; unmatched bases: 7. The CDR3, as DNA: TGTGCCAGCAGTTCAGCCGGGACTAGCGGTCACAATGAGCAGTTCTTC. This translates into CASSSAGTSGHNEQFF.

The chain recombines TRBV5-6 with TRBJ1-1, with D maybe TRBD1 (6 bases). The germline V gene encodes CDR1 SGHDT and CDR2 YYEEEE. V was clipped by 4 bases and J by 2 bases, with 21 bases between them. The CDR3 is 17 residues long. CDR3 loop: CASSTRTVGRANTEAFF. DNA for the CDR3: TGTGCCAGCAGCACCCGGACAGTGGGGCGGGCCAACACTGAAGCTTTCTTT.

The chain joins TRBV7-8 to TRBJ2-4, with D tentatively TRBD2 (7 bases). This CDR3 spans 18 amino acids. Trimming took 0 bases from V and 2 from J, leaving 17 bases between them. Germline V gene sequence: CDR1 SGHVS, CDR2 FQNEAQ. CDR3 sequence (DNA): TGTGCCAGCAGCTTAGCGTCGGGGGGCACCGGGTCCAAAAACATTCAGTACTTC. Its protein is CASSLASGGTGSKNIQYF.

Written as DNA, the CDR3 is TGTGCCAGCAGCTCCCAACAGGGTCAGCCCCAGCATTTT. It is translated as CASSSQQGQPQHF. The chain couples TRBV7-2 to TRBJ1-5; D is possibly TRBD1 (6 bases). The CDR3 is 13 residues long. Trimming removed 4 bases from V and 6 bases from J, with 10 bases in between. CDR1 and CDR2 (germline): SGHTA, FQGNSA.

The V call is TRBV6-6, the J call TRBJ2-5, with 8 bases lining up with TRBD1. V dropped 5 bases and J dropped 4; count of bases not matched to a gene: 12. This CDR3 has 16 residues. The germline V gene encodes CDR1 MNHNY and CDR2 SVGAGI (reference sequence). CDR3 DNA: TGTGCCAGCAGTACTCACCAAGACAGGGGAGGAGAGACCCAGTACTTC. Amino acids: CASSTHQDRGGETQYF.

About this clone: Distinct nucleotide sequences in the sample also encode this CDR3. The chain is built from TRBV5-6 and TRBJ2-3; no reliable D call. Germline values: CDR1 SGHDT, CDR2 YYEEEE. This CDR3 is 11 amino acids long. Deletions cut 3 bases from V and 4 bases from J, with 3 bases between. DNA for the CDR3: TGTGCCAGCAGCTCCTCAGATACGCAGTATTTT. Translating gives CASSSSDTQYF.

The chain is built from TRBV19 and TRBJ2-7; D remains ambiguous. This CDR3 spans 14 amino acids. V lost 4 bases to trimming and J lost 4 bases, with 14 bases between them. The germline V gene encodes CDR1 LNHDA and CDR2 SQIVND (reference sequence). This chain's CDR3 is CASSSTRSGYEQYF. Written as DNA, the CDR3 is TGTGCCAGTAGTAGCACCAGATCAGGATACGAGCAGTACTTC.

V is TRBV27 and J is TRBJ1-5, with D uncertain. Trimming removed 3 bases from V and 7 bases from J, with 10 bases in between. Germline values: CDR1 MNHEY, CDR2 SMNVEV (reference sequence). The CDR3 loop spans 13 amino acids. The CDR3 coding sequence is TGTGCCAGCAGTTTTGGTCTAGGACAGCCCCAGCATTTT. Residues: CASSFGLGQPQHF.

The genes are TRBV5-6 and TRBJ2-7, with 7 bases that match TRBD2. V lost 6 bases and J lost 2; bases outside the gene matches: 20. There are 18 residues in the CDR3. Germline V gene lookup returns CDR1 SGHDT and CDR2 YYEEEE. CDR3 DNA: TGTGCCAGCACCTTCGGCCCTTATAAGCGGGGATTTCCCTACGAGCAGTACTTC. Its protein is CASTFGPYKRGFPYEQYF.

The V gene is TRBV9, the J gene TRBJ2-1, with 8 bases that match TRBD2. From germline, CDR1 is SGDLS and CDR2 YYNGEE. The CDR3 length is 16 residues. Trimming cost V 3 bases and J 8 bases; bases outside gene matches: 13. The CDR3: CASSGRGRTSGDEQFF. CDR3 coding DNA: TGTGCCAGCAGCGGACGCGGGAGGACATCAGGGGATGAGCAGTTCTTC.

CDR3 residues: CASSLRSLTEAFF. DNA for the CDR3: TGTGCCAGCAGCTTACGGTCCCTCACTGAAGCTTTCTTT. The chain joins TRBV11-1 to TRBJ1-1; D is undetermined. Looked up from germline, CDR1 is SGHAT and CDR2 is FQDESV (reference sequence). The CDR3 is made up of 13 amino acids. V lost 2 bases and J lost 4, with 8 bases in between.

This clone was observed a few times. The chain joins TRBV19 to TRBJ2-7; possible D gene TRBD2, 5 bases. Germline-derived CDR1 and CDR2 are LNHDA and SQIVND (reference sequence). V shed 4 bases and J shed 0 bases, with 19 bases lying between them. This CDR3 region has 17 residues. The CDR3 reads CASSSYTLSGYSYEQYF. As DNA, the CDR3 is TGTGCCAGTAGTAGCTACACCCTAAGCGGTTACTCCTACGAGCAGTACTTC.

This clone was counted a few times. The chain joins TRBV30 to TRBJ2-5; the match to TRBD2 covers 8 bases. CDR1 and CDR2 from the germline V gene are GTSNPN and SVGIG (reference sequence). The V segment lost 5 bases and the J segment 5 bases; nucleotides outside the gene matches: 16. The CDR3 runs 16 residues. The CDR3 protein is CAWDGPGAGGDETQYF. The CDR3 coding sequence is TGTGCCTGGGACGGTCCAGGGGCGGGAGGAGACGAGACCCAGTACTTC.

The gene calls are TRBV6-1 and TRBJ2-5; 7 bases are a match to TRBD1. The CDR3 runs to 13 residues. The J segment lost 4 bases and the V segment lost 6 bases, leaving 5 bases of the junction unmatched. Germline V gene lookup returns CDR1 MNHNS and CDR2 SASEGT. The CDR3 DNA reads TGTGCCAGCAGAACAGGGGTCGGAGAGACCCAGTACTTC. This translates into CASRTGVGETQYF.

J is TRBJ1-2 and V is TRBV5-1; a possible D gene is TRBD1 (6 bases). V lost 3 bases and J lost 5, with 14 bases in between. The CDR3 extends over 14 amino acids. The germline V gene has CDR1 SGHRS and CDR2 YFSETQ. CDR3 bases: TGCGCCAGCAGCTCGCAGGGGTCGGGGTATGGCTACACCTTC. It encodes CASSSQGSGYGYTF.

The CDR3 spells CASSFREGAEAFF. The DNA for the CDR3 is TGTGCCAGCAGCTTCAGAGAGGGAGCTGAAGCTTTCTTT. This chain joins TRBV7-9 and TRBJ1-1; D gene uncertain. V was cut by 3 bases and J by 6 bases, with 11 bases left in between. The CDR3 is made up of 13 amino acids. The germline gives CDR1 SEHNR, CDR2 FQNEAQ (reference sequence).

The sample holds a few counts of this clone. The V and J genes are TRBV5-1 and TRBJ2-1, with D perhaps TRBD2 (6 bases). Trimming stripped 2 bases from V and 2 bases from J, with 11 bases between. The V gene's germline CDR1 is SGHRS and CDR2 YFSETQ. The CDR3 sequence is 15 residues long. CDR3 protein: CASSFGDFTYNEQFF. DNA of the CDR3: TGCGCCAGCAGCTTTGGGGACTTTACCTACAATGAGCAGTTCTTC.

The DNA for the CDR3 is TGTGCCAGCAGCTTGGAGCGCGGAGGGGCCTACGAGCAGTACTTC. It encodes CASSLERGGAYEQYF. J is TRBJ2-7 and V is TRBV5-4, with D maybe TRBD2 (6 bases). The CDR3 loop spans 15 amino acids. Germline V CDR1 and CDR2: SGHNT, YYREEE (reference sequence). The V and J ends lost 0 bases and 2 bases respectively, with 12 bases between them.

This clone was picked up one time. CDR3 in DNA: TGTGCCTGGAGTGTACTCCCTGGTAATTCACCCCTCCACTTT. Its translation is CAWSVLPGNSPLHF. The rearrangement joins TRBV30 to TRBJ1-6; D is ambiguous. CDR3 length: 14 residues. Germline assignment: CDR1 GTSNPN and CDR2 SVGIG (reference sequence). V was shortened by 0 bases and J by 6 bases, with 9 bases between the two germline ends. The entire variable domain, with the rest obtained from reference TRBV30 and TRBJ1-6, is as follows: SQTIHQWPATLVQPVGSPLSLECTVEGTSNPNLYWYRQAAGRGLQLLFYSVGIGQISSEVPQNLSASRPQDRQFILSSKKLLLSDSGFYLCAWSVLPGNSPLHFGNGTRLTVT.

This clone was counted between two and nine times. V and J are TRBV30 and TRBJ2-7; 9 nucleotides agree with TRBD1. Germline assignment: CDR1 GTSNPN and CDR2 SVGIG (reference sequence). The CDR3 length is 15 residues. V was pared by 8 bases and J by 2 bases, with 13 bases of the junction left unmatched. The CDR3 region has the DNA TGTGCCCTAACAGGGGGCGGGGGAGCGACCTACGAGCAGTACTTC. Translation: CALTGGGGATYEQYF. The whole variable domain, filled in from reference TRBV30 and TRBJ2-7, reads SQTIHQWPATLVQPVGSPLSLECTVEGTSNPNLYWYRQAAGRGLQLLFYSVGIGQISSEVPQNLSASRPQDRQFILSSKKLLLSDSGFYLCALTGGGGATYEQYFGPGTRLTVT.

The genes are TRBV9 and TRBJ2-3; 10 bases align to TRBD1. Germline loops: CDR1 SGDLS, CDR2 YYNGEE. CDR3 length: 16 amino acids. With 3 bases clipped from V and 2 bases from J, the junction kept 6 bases outside the gene matches. CDR3 in amino acids: CASSALGQGNTDTQYF. Written as DNA, the CDR3 is TGTGCCAGCAGCGCCCTGGGACAGGGGAACACAGATACGCAGTATTTT.

This chain links TRBV5-4 with TRBJ1-2; a possible D gene is TRBD1 (6 bases). The ends were cut back, 10 bases at V and 3 bases at J, with 10 bases in the middle. Germline V gene lookup returns CDR1 SGHNT and CDR2 YYREEE (reference sequence). This CDR3 has 11 residues. The CDR3 sequence: CAGYRDYGYTF. CDR3 DNA: TGTGCCGGCTACAGGGACTATGGCTACACCTTC.